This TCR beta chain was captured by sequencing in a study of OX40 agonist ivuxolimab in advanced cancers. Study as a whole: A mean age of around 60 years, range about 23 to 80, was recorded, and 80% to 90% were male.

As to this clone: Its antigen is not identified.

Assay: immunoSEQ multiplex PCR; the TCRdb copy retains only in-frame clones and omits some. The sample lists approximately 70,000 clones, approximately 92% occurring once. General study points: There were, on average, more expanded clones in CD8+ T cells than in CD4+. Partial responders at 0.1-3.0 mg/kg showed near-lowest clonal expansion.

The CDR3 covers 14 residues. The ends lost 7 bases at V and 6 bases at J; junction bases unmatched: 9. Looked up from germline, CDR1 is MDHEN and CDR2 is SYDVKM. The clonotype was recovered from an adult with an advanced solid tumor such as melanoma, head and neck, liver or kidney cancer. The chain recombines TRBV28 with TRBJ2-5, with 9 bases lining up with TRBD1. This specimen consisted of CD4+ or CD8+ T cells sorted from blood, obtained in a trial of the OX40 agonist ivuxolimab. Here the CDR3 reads CASTRTGVLKTQYF. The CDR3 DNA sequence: TGTGCCAGCACCAGGACAGGGGTCCTGAAGACCCAGTACTTC.